The entry below gives a single T cell receptor (beta chain) sequence along with its context. The antigen remains unidentified. Researchers ran the PCR with 60 Vbeta and 13 Jbeta primers. Here immunoSEQ multiplex PCR was the method, and the copy in TCRdb shows in-frame clones only, minus some. The sample has approximately 100,000 clones, roughly 77% seen once. The CDR3 totals 14 residues. V lost 5 bases, J lost 5 bases, and 10 bases lay in between. Germline CDR1 is SEHNR and CDR2 is FQNEAQ (reference sequence). The sample belongs to a study of cytomegalovirus exposure and HLA in healthy donors. Study-wide points: As a later analysis showed, several of the most significant clusters appeared to be linked to common viral pathogens. The listing of 150 to 200 TCR beta chains classed them as cytomegalovirus-associated. Presence/absence analyses assumed roughly uniform sequencing depth across donors.

Material for sequencing was PBMCs. The rearrangement uses TRBV7-9 and TRBJ1-6, with unresolved D. This receptor was obtained from a woman between 45 and 65 years old in good health and CMV-seropositive. The CDR3 DNA reads as TGTGCCAGCAGCGGATTCAGGAATAATTCACCCCTCCACTTT. It codes for CASSGFRNNSPLHF.